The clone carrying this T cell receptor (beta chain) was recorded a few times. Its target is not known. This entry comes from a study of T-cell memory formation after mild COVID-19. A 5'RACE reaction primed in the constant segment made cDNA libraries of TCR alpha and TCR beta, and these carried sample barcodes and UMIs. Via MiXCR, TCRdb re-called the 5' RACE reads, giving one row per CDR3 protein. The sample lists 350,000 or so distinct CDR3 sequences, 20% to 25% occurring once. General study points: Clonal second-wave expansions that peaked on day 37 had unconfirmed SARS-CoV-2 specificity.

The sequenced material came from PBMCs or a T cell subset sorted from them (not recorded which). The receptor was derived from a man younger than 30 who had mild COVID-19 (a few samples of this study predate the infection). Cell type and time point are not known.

DNA for the CDR3: TGTGCCACACAGGGGAGGGAGACCCAGTACTTC. It translates to CATQGRETQYF. J is TRBJ2-5 and V is TRBV7-9; TRBD1 is a possible D gene (7 bases). The germline gives CDR1 SEHNR, CDR2 FQNEAQ (reference sequence). V was trimmed by 10 bases and J by 5 bases, leaving 11 bases between them. There are 11 residues in the CDR3.